Listed here are 10 T cell receptor beta chains from one sample, sequenced in a study of T cell changes during pregnancy in multiple sclerosis. TCRdb's copy holds only in-frame clones and misses some; the assay was immunoSEQ multiplex PCR. The sample gives 90,000 or so clones, 91% of which show up once; approximately 0.99% is in the top ten. The specimen comprised peripheral blood, sampled before pregnancy. Receptors originate from a female donor with multiple sclerosis, enrolled in a pregnancy study.

The chain recombines TRBV28 with TRBJ2-3; D is ambiguous. Germline V lookup: CDR1 MDHEN, CDR2 SYDVKM. V gave up 3 bases and J gave up 6 bases, with 7 bases separating them. The CDR3 has 12 residues. For the CDR3, the DNA is TGTGCCAGCAGTTTGTCGTCGGATACGCAGTATTTT. Its translation: CASSLSSDTQYF.

The V gene is TRBV6-5, the J gene TRBJ2-2, with a weak D call TRBD2 (5 bases). The CDR3 has 14 amino acids. Looked up from germline, CDR1 is MNHEY and CDR2 is SVGAGI. Trimming took 10 bases from V and 2 from J, leaving 14 bases between them. CDR3 in DNA: TGTGCCACCACGCCCCTAGCAAACACCGGGGAGCTGTTTTTT. This translates into CATTPLANTGELFF.

The chain links TRBV7-6 to TRBJ2-1; TRBD2 matches 8 bases. The CDR3 runs to 15 residues. Germline V gene lookup returns CDR1 SGHVS and CDR2 FNYEAQ. V trimming: 6 bases; J trimming: 2 bases; junction bases outside the gene matches: 6. As DNA, the CDR3 is TGTGCCAGCAGTTACGGAGCGGGAGCCTACAATGAGCAGTTCTTC. The encoded protein is CASSYGAGAYNEQFF.

The chain has TRBV6-1 and TRBJ2-7; possible D gene TRBD1, 6 bases. The CDR3 loop spans 14 amino acids. Germline CDR1 and CDR2: MNHNS and SASEGT. The ends were cut back, 6 bases at V and 6 bases at J, with 18 bases in the middle. CDR3 DNA: TGTGCCAGCAGCTTGGGCCCAGGGGCGGGCGAGCAGTACTTC. Protein: CASSLGPGAGEQYF.

The J gene is TRBJ2-1, the V gene TRBV9; 7 bases are a match to TRBD1. Trimming removed 2 bases from V and 8 bases from J; junction bases left unmatched: 1. Germline CDR1 reads SGDLS; CDR2 reads YYNGEE. The CDR3 length is 12 residues. The CDR3 here is CASSVTGDEQFF. For the CDR3, the DNA is TGTGCCAGCAGCGTTACAGGGGATGAGCAGTTCTTC.

This clone has a single count. The chain joins TRBV6-5 to TRBJ2-7; no definite D call. The germline V and J ends were trimmed by 4 bases and 6 bases, with 19 bases remaining between them. Germline values: CDR1 MNHEY, CDR2 SVGAGI. The CDR3 loop spans 15 amino acids. The chain's CDR3 is CASSSALGSLGEQYF. The CDR3 DNA follows: TGTGCCAGCAGTTCCGCCCTCGGGTCTCTCGGCGAGCAGTACTTC.

The chain carries TRBV27 and TRBJ2-1; D is perhaps TRBD2 (6 bases). V was clipped by 5 bases and J by 3 bases, with 14 bases between them. Looked up from germline, CDR1 is MNHEY and CDR2 is SMNVEV (reference sequence). This CDR3 is built from 15 residues. This CDR3 reads CASSRRDPFYNEQFF. Written as DNA, the CDR3 is TGTGCCAGCAGTCGGAGGGACCCATTCTACAATGAGCAGTTCTTC.

V usage is TRBV7-3 and J usage is TRBJ2-5; 10 bases align to TRBD2. Germline CDR1 is SGHTA and CDR2 is FQGTGA. The V segment lost 5 bases and the J segment 5 bases; nucleotides outside the gene matches: 8. This CDR3 is built from 15 residues. CDR3 protein: CASSLERGGWETQYF. DNA of the CDR3: TGTGCCAGCAGCCTAGAGCGGGGGGGGTGGGAGACCCAGTACTTC.

The rearrangement joins TRBV7-8 to TRBJ1-2; no clear D. Germline assignment: CDR1 SGHVS and CDR2 FQNEAQ. This CDR3 contains 15 residues. V was cut by 7 bases and J by 4 bases, with 19 bases left in between. For the CDR3, the DNA is TGTGCCAGCATCAAACTAGATGGAGGATCCTATGGCTACACCTTC. Translated: CASIKLDGGSYGYTF.

V is TRBV6-5 and J is TRBJ1-1; 7 positions match TRBD1. The V segment lost 8 bases and the J segment 6 bases; nucleotides outside the gene matches: 9. The germline V gene has CDR1 MNHEY and CDR2 SVGAGI. The CDR3 is 13 residues long. The CDR3, as DNA: TGTGCCAGCGTCACCTCAGGGGGTTCTGAAGCTTTCTTT. It specifies CASVTSGGSEAFF.